One and the same sample provided the 15 T cell receptor beta chains below, sequenced in a study of persistence of HIV-infected CD4 T cells (dated by TCRdb to 2020 to 2021). No antigen is known for these receptors. The immunoSEQ hsTCRB assay version 4 in survey mode was used to sequence TCRbeta repertoires from genomic DNA. TCRdb took over this immuneACCESS table, retaining in-frame rearrangements with V and J assigned. Such tables are incomplete; in checked studies, under half of the missing clones stem from an unresolved V gene, and the remainder is unexplained. The sample contains about 40,000 clones, around 78% of them found a single time. The ten largest clones represent 12% to 15% of the sample. This specimen's treatment or condition label, interpreted: suppressive antiretroviral therapy. Cells were stimulated with a pool of overlapping HIV-1 Gag 15-mer peptides at 0.95 to 1 ug per peptide per mL. Memory populations depleted of antigen-responding cells were obtained by sorting nonresponding CD40L-negative CD69-negative CD45RO-high memory CD4+ T cells.

The source material was CD4+ T cells sorted from PBMCs after approximately 19-hour stimulation, sampled from a patient who received antiretroviral therapy. The meaning of the sample's cell subset or site label: CD40L-CD69- CD45RO-high memory CD4 T cells not responding to Gag peptides. These receptor sequences come from an adult man with HIV who was CMV-seropositive.

The gene calls are TRBV6-5 and TRBJ2-7, with 8 nucleotides matching TRBD1. V was clipped by 8 bases and J by 2 bases; unmatched bases: 11. CDR3 length: 15 amino acids. Germline V gives CDR1 MNHEY, CDR2 SVGAGI. The CDR3 region is CASSPGSGGPYEQYF. The CDR3 DNA follows: TGTGCCAGCTCCCCCGGCTCAGGGGGCCCCTACGAGCAGTACTTC.

V is TRBV5-1 and J is TRBJ2-7; D remains ambiguous. CDR1 is SGHRS, CDR2 YFSETQ, per germline. CDR3 size: 13 residues. V shed 2 bases and J shed 5 bases, with 11 bases lying between them. The DNA of the CDR3 is TGCGCCAGCAGCTTTATCGTCGGAAACGAGCAGTACTTC. This codes for CASSFIVGNEQYF.

The rearrangement links TRBV5-1 to TRBJ2-1; perhaps TRBD1 as D (5 bases). With 0 bases removed from V and 8 bases from J, the gap between germline ends came to 15 bases. Germline V gives CDR1 SGHRS, CDR2 YFSETQ. The CDR3 loop spans 15 amino acids. The DNA of the CDR3 is TGCGCCAGCAGCTTGGGAGACAGAGTCCGCGATGAGCAGTTCTTC. Its protein is CASSLGDRVRDEQFF.

The CDR3 nucleotides are TGTGCCAGCAGCTTGGGAGGACAGGGACCCTATGGCTACACCTTC. Encoded protein: CASSLGGQGPYGYTF. The rearrangement links TRBV28 to TRBJ1-2; 8 bases map to TRBD1. Looked up from germline, CDR1 is MDHEN and CDR2 is SYDVKM. The CDR3 totals 15 residues. V was clipped by 6 bases and J by 4 bases; unmatched bases: 10.

The chain couples TRBV27 to TRBJ2-2; D remains ambiguous. V lost 5 bases and J 3 bases, leaving 7 bases between the germline ends. Germline V gives CDR1 MNHEY, CDR2 SMNVEV (reference sequence). CDR3 length: 13 amino acids. DNA for the CDR3: TGTGCCAGCAGTCGATTCCACACCGGGGAGCTGTTTTTT. Protein product: CASSRFHTGELFF.

By proportion, this clone is medium-sized (0.01 to 0.1%). The V call is TRBV28, the J call TRBJ1-5; D gene ambiguous. Germline values: CDR1 MDHEN, CDR2 SYDVKM. Trimming cost V 8 bases and J 2 bases, with 10 bases left between them. The CDR3 loop spans 13 amino acids. CDR3: CASGLEGNQPQHF. The DNA for the CDR3 is TGTGCCAGCGGGTTGGAGGGCAATCAGCCCCAGCATTTT.

The chain carries TRBV5-1 and TRBJ2-5; 7 bases fit TRBD2. J was trimmed by 3 bases and V by 2 bases; bases with no gene match: 4. The germline V gene has CDR1 SGHRS and CDR2 YFSETQ. The CDR3 totals 14 residues. The CDR3 DNA is TGCGCCAGCAGCTTTGGGAGCGGGAAAGAGACCCAGTACTTC. Protein: CASSFGSGKETQYF.

The rearrangement links TRBV5-1 to TRBJ2-1; D ambiguous. The germline V gene encodes CDR1 SGHRS and CDR2 YFSETQ. The CDR3 loop spans 12 amino acids. V dropped 0 bases and J dropped 5 bases, with 3 bases sitting between them. The CDR3: CASSLGDNEQFF. CDR3 nucleotide sequence: TGCGCCAGCAGCTTGGGTGACAATGAGCAGTTCTTC.

The gene calls are TRBV6-5 and TRBJ2-5; D possibly corresponds to TRBD2 (7 bases). This CDR3 comprises 15 residues. CDR1 is MNHEY, CDR2 SVGAGI, per germline. V lost 7 bases, J lost 0 bases, and 15 bases lay in between. CDR3 sequence reads: CASIRGGSYQETQYF. The CDR3 coding sequence is TGTGCCAGCATTAGGGGGGGCTCTTACCAAGAGACCCAGTACTTC.

The J gene is TRBJ1-5, the V gene TRBV21-1. TRBV21-1 constitutes a pseudogene. This CDR3 contains 18 residues. CDR3 in amino acids: CASSKVGEATEFNQPQHF. The CDR3 DNA is TGTGCCAGCAGCAAAGTGGGAGAGGCGACTGAATTCAATCAGCCCCAGCATTTT.

This clone occurred a few times. The chain has TRBV9 and TRBJ2-2; TRBD2 agrees at 11 bases. The germline CDR1 and CDR2 sequences are SGDLS and YYNGEE. J was trimmed by 0 bases and V by 1 base; bases with no gene match: 5. The CDR3 contains 18 residues. CDR3 protein: CASSVLQTSGANTGELFF. The CDR3 nucleotides read TGTGCCAGCAGCGTACTCCAGACTAGCGGGGCGAACACCGGGGAGCTGTTTTTT.

This clone has only one observation. J is TRBJ2-5 and V is TRBV4-3; TRBD2 agrees at 7 bases. V was clipped by 1 base and J by 5 bases; unmatched bases: 4. The CDR3 consists of 14 residues. Germline V gene sequence: CDR1 LGHNA, CDR2 YSLEER. CDR3 bases: TGCGCCAGCAGCCAAGGGGGTAGCGGGGAGACCCAGTACTTC. Its protein product is CASSQGGSGETQYF.

This clone is deemed medium-sized. This sequence joins TRBV29-1 and TRBJ1-1; D gene unclear. Germline CDR1 SQVTM, CDR2 ANQGSEA. The CDR3 length is 10 residues. V lost 5 bases and J 7 bases, leaving 8 bases between the germline ends. The CDR3 DNA is TGCAGCGTTAGGGTCCTTGAAGCTTTCTTT. This codes for CSVRVLEAFF.

This chain links TRBV18 with TRBJ1-2, with TRBD1 matching over 9 bases. Germline CDR1 KGHSH, CDR2 LQKENI. The CDR3 has 12 residues. The V and J ends lost 8 bases and 2 bases, in that order; junction bases with no gene match: 0. DNA for the CDR3: TGTGCCAGCGGACAGGGGAACTATGGCTACACCTTC. The encoded protein is CASGQGNYGYTF.

This clone turned up a few times. The chain joins TRBV9 to TRBJ1-1; D remains unclear. Germline V gives CDR1 SGDLS, CDR2 YYNGEE. Trimming pared 0 bases from V and 1 base from J, leaving 7 bases between. The CDR3 is 14 residues long. Written as DNA, the CDR3 is TGTGCCAGCAGCGTAGCCGCCGGGAACACTGAAGCTTTCTTT. This gives the protein CASSVAAGNTEAFF.